These 26 T cell receptor beta chains were sequenced from one sample in a study of cytomegalovirus exposure and HLA in healthy donors. Researchers ran the PCR with 60 Vbeta and 13 Jbeta primers. Assay: immunoSEQ multiplex PCR; the TCRdb copy retains only in-frame clones and omits some. The profile shows about 130,000 clones, 70% to 85% of them singletons. The specimen sequenced was PBMCs. The receptors were sampled from a woman between 45 and 60 years old in good health and CMV-seronegative.

The CDR3 here is CASSPRSEAVSWDYGYTF. CDR3 DNA sequence: TGCGCCAGCAGCCCCCGGAGTGAGGCAGTGAGTTGGGACTATGGCTACACCTTC. V is TRBV4-1 and J is TRBJ1-2; D ambiguous. Per the germline V gene, CDR1 is MGHRA and CDR2 is YSYEKL. This CDR3 contains 18 residues. V was clipped by 4 bases and J by 3 bases, with 24 bases between them.

The chain is built from TRBV30 and TRBJ1-5, with D tentatively TRBD1 (5 bases). This CDR3 is 15 amino acids long. Germline V gene data show CDR1 as GTSNPN and CDR2 as SVGIG (reference sequence). Trimming pared 1 base from V and 3 bases from J, leaving 13 bases between. CDR3 sequence (DNA): TGTGCCTGGAGTGCCAGGGAAGGGGTCAATCAGCCCCAGCATTTT. It specifies CAWSAREGVNQPQHF. Full variable domain (missing parts from reference TRBV30 and TRBJ1-5): SQTIHQWPATLVQPVGSPLSLECTVEGTSNPNLYWYRQAAGRGLQLLFYSVGIGQISSEVPQNLSASRPQDRQFILSSKKLLLSDSGFYLCAWSAREGVNQPQHFGDGTRLSIL.

This clone was seen a handful of times. This chain connects TRBV29-1 to TRBJ1-1, with TRBD1 as a possible D gene (5 bases). This CDR3 spans 13 amino acids. V lost 3 bases to trimming and J lost 7 bases, with 15 bases between them. Germline V gives CDR1 SQVTM, CDR2 ANQGSEA. The CDR3 loop is CSVEFLGRFEAFF. For the CDR3, the DNA is TGCAGCGTTGAGTTTTTGGGGCGATTTGAAGCTTTCTTT. The full variable domain, in which reference TRBV29-1 and TRBJ1-1 provide the parts outside the CDR3, is SAVISQKPSRDICQRGTSLTIQCQVDSQVTMMFWYRQQPGQSLTLIATANQGSEATYESGFVIDKFPISRPNLTFSTLTVSNMSPEDSSIYLCSVEFLGRFEAFFGQGTRLTVV.

This chain uses TRBV11-3 with TRBJ2-1; a weak D match, TRBD2 (5 bases). Germline V gives CDR1 SGHNT, CDR2 YENEEA. The CDR3 is 16 residues long. The V end was cut by 0 bases, the J end by 9 bases, with 18 bases between. Here the CDR3 reads CASSLDPTLASGEQFF. The CDR3 region has the DNA TGTGCCAGCAGCTTAGACCCCACGCTAGCTTCGGGTGAGCAGTTCTTC.

In this sample, this clone turned up a few times. The chain couples TRBV10-3 to TRBJ2-5, with D perhaps TRBD2 (6 bases). The CDR3 covers 13 residues. V dropped 6 bases and J dropped 5 bases, with 13 bases sitting between them. In germline, CDR1 is ENHRY, CDR2 SYGVKD. The CDR3 DNA follows: TGTGCCATCAGCCTCTCTAGCGCCGAGACCCAGTACTTC. As protein: CAISLSSAETQYF.

The rearrangement links TRBV6-4 to TRBJ1-1, with a weak D call TRBD1 (6 bases). The CDR3 spans 14 residues. CDR1 MRHNA and CDR2 SNTAGT come from the germline V gene. Trimming left V 6 bases short and J 2 bases short, with 13 bases between. This CDR3 is CASRAGTRNTEAFF. In DNA, the CDR3 is TGTGCCAGCAGGGCCGGGACAAGAAACACTGAAGCTTTCTTT.

The chain uses TRBV7-2 and TRBJ1-1, with D possibly TRBD1 on 6 matching bases. V lost 1 base, J lost 4 bases, and 7 bases lay in between. The germline V gene encodes CDR1 SGHTA and CDR2 FQGNSA. This CDR3 comprises 13 residues. In DNA form, the CDR3 reads TGTGCCAGCAGCTTAGAACAGGGCACTGAAGCTTTCTTT. Protein sequence: CASSLEQGTEAFF.

The chain employs TRBV6-1 and TRBJ2-7; TRBD2 agrees at 11 bases. V was clipped by 5 bases and J by 5 bases; unmatched bases: 11. CDR3 length: 16 amino acids. Germline V gene lookup returns CDR1 MNHNS and CDR2 SASEGT. DNA for the CDR3: TGTGCCAGCAGTCAAGACTTAGCGGGAGGGAGAGACGAGCAGTACTTC. This sequence encodes CASSQDLAGGRDEQYF.

The rearrangement links TRBV30 to TRBJ2-1; D call uncertain. V shed 0 bases and J shed 8 bases, with 8 bases lying between them. The V gene's germline CDR1 is GTSNPN and CDR2 SVGIG (reference sequence). This CDR3 has 12 amino acids. Here the CDR3 reads CAWSVLPDEQFF. In nucleotides, the CDR3 is TGTGCCTGGAGTGTCCTCCCCGATGAGCAGTTCTTC.

This chain uses TRBV11-2 with TRBJ2-7; D call uncertain. The V end lost 9 bases, the J end lost 4 bases, and 22 bases lay between the germline ends. Germline V CDR1 and CDR2: SGHAT, FQNNGV. The CDR3 has 15 residues. The CDR3 bases are TGTGCCAGTATTTTAAAGCAGAAGGCGGCATACGAGCAGTACTTC. Translating gives CASILKQKAAYEQYF.

The rearrangement links TRBV28 to TRBJ2-3; D may be TRBD2 (6 bases). Germline values: CDR1 MDHEN, CDR2 SYDVKM. V gave up 9 bases and J gave up 0 bases, with 13 bases separating them. CDR3 length: 14 residues. For the CDR3, the DNA is TGTGCCAGTACAATTAGCGGTAGCACAGATACGCAGTATTTT. It codes for CASTISGSTDTQYF.

This rearrangement joins TRBV6-5 to TRBJ2-7; 7 bases fit TRBD1. This CDR3 is built from 12 residues. With 5 bases clipped from V and 3 bases from J, the junction kept 1 base outside the gene matches. The V gene's germline CDR1 is MNHEY and CDR2 SVGAGI. In DNA form, the CDR3 reads TGTGCCAGCAGTCCAGGGGGCTACGAGCAGTACTTC. Protein: CASSPGGYEQYF.

The chain joins TRBV7-5 to TRBJ2-1; the table gives TRBD2 as D, unverified against the DNA. TRBV7-5 is a pseudogene. The CDR3 spans 16 residues. The CDR3 loop is CARSLVTGTPYNEQFF. The CDR3, as DNA: TGTGCCAGAAGCTTAGTTACCGGGACTCCGTACAATGAGCAGTTCTTC.

The chain carries TRBV6-4 and TRBJ2-3, with a weak D call TRBD2 (6 bases). Looked up from germline, CDR1 is MRHNA and CDR2 is SNTAGT. The CDR3 is 15 amino acids. Trimming removed 5 bases from V and 0 bases from J, with 12 bases in between. CDR3 DNA sequence: TGTGCCAGCAGTTCGAGCAGCGGGAGCACAGATACGCAGTATTTT. Translation: CASSSSSGSTDTQYF.

The chain carries TRBV4-2 and TRBJ1-1, with TRBD1 identical over 9 bases. Germline-derived CDR1 and CDR2 are LGHNA and YNFKEQ. With V trimmed by 4 bases and J by 0 bases, 15 bases remained unmatched. This CDR3 spans 19 amino acids. In DNA, the CDR3 is TGTGCCAGCAGCCGCTCTACCCCGGGACAGGGTTACATGAACACTGAAGCTTTCTTT. This codes for CASSRSTPGQGYMNTEAFF.

The chain carries TRBV10-1 and TRBJ2-3; 7 bases map to TRBD2. This CDR3 region has 20 residues. V lost 3 bases, J lost 7 bases, and 25 bases stayed unmatched. Germline V gene sequence: CDR1 WNHNN, CDR2 SYGVQD (reference sequence). The CDR3 coding sequence is TGCGCCAGCAGTGACCCCCCCTGGCGGGAGTCCCTGGACACACGACATACGCAGTATTTT. It yields the protein CASSDPPWRESLDTRHTQYF.

This chain joins TRBV29-1 and TRBJ2-5, with a tentative D call TRBD2 (5 bases). TRBJ2-7 matches the DNA end more closely, so the J call is doubtful. Germline CDR1 reads SQVTM; CDR2 reads ANQGSEA. The CDR3 totals 14 residues. The CDR3, as DNA: TGCAGCGTTGGAAGCGGAAGGCCCCCCTACGAGCAGTACTTC. Protein sequence: CSVGSGRPPYEQYF.

Here the CDR3 DNA reads TGTGCCAGCAGCTTGGCCTTATTCAGGGGATTGAACACTGAAGCTTTCTTT. The encoded protein is CASSLALFRGLNTEAFF. The V gene is TRBV5-6, the J gene TRBJ1-1; D possibly corresponds to TRBD1 (6 bases). Between the trimmed V and J ends, which lost 0 bases and 0 bases, there was a span of 15 bases. Germline V CDR1 and CDR2: SGHDT, YYEEEE. The CDR3 sequence is 17 residues long.

The CDR3 region has the DNA TGCGCCAGCAGCCAACCGGGACAGATTTCACCCCTCCACTTT. It specifies CASSQPGQISPLHF. The rearrangement links TRBV4-1 to TRBJ1-6; 7 bases are a match to TRBD1. The trim removed 2 bases at V and 9 bases at J, leaving 4 bases unmatched. Germline V gene lookup returns CDR1 MGHRA and CDR2 YSYEKL. CDR3 length: 14 residues.

The CDR3 region has the DNA TGTGCCAGCAGTTTAGACATAGGCAATCAGCCCCAGCATTTT. Translated: CASSLDIGNQPQHF. This chain uses TRBV28 with TRBJ1-5; no reliable D call. Germline-derived CDR1 and CDR2 are MDHEN and SYDVKM. Trimming removed 2 bases at V and 2 bases at J, with 7 bases between. This CDR3 comprises 14 residues.

This sequence joins TRBV29-1 and TRBJ2-3, with D possibly TRBD1 on 5 matching bases. The germline V and J ends were trimmed by 6 bases and 3 bases, with 13 bases remaining between them. Germline CDR1 and CDR2: SQVTM and ANQGSEA. CDR3 length: 13 residues. The CDR3 DNA reads TGCAGCGTCTCAACGCAGGGAACAGATACGCAGTATTTT. As protein: CSVSTQGTDTQYF.

The V and J genes are TRBV27 and TRBJ1-1, with D hard to call. The length of the CDR3 is 14 residues. Looked up from germline, CDR1 is MNHEY and CDR2 is SMNVEV (reference sequence). Trimming removed 5 bases from V and 1 base from J, with 11 bases in between. The CDR3 DNA follows: TGTGCCAGCAGTATCACCGGAGGGAACACTGAAGCTTTCTTT. This codes for CASSITGGNTEAFF.

A word on this clone: This sample includes further DNA sequences coding for the same CDR3. The chain combines TRBV28 with TRBJ2-7; TRBD2 is a possible D gene (6 bases). From germline, CDR1 is MDHEN and CDR2 SYDVKM. The CDR3 extends over 13 amino acids. Deletions cut 3 bases from V and 3 bases from J, with 9 bases between. The CDR3 region is CASSLGGGYEQYF. The CDR3 nucleotides read TGTGCCAGCAGTTTGGGGGGAGGCTACGAGCAGTACTTC.

This chain joins TRBV7-3 and TRBJ1-1; no clear D. The germline V gene has CDR1 SGHTA and CDR2 FQGTGA. The CDR3 loop spans 13 amino acids. With 4 bases removed from V and 1 base from J, the gap between germline ends came to 7 bases. CDR3 in amino acids: CASSSTRNTEAFF. The DNA for the CDR3 is TGTGCCAGCAGCTCTACTCGGAACACTGAAGCTTTCTTT.

The chain couples TRBV28 to TRBJ2-5; no reliable D call. The CDR3 runs 12 residues. Looked up from germline, CDR1 is MDHEN and CDR2 is SYDVKM. V lost 5 bases and J lost 7, with 11 bases in between. The CDR3 reads CASSDSVGTQYF. CDR3 sequence (DNA): TGTGCCAGCAGTGACTCCGTGGGGACCCAGTACTTC.

The V call is TRBV5-4, the J call TRBJ2-5; 8 positions agree with TRBD1. Germline CDR1 is SGHNT and CDR2 is YYREEE (reference sequence). V was pared by 0 bases and J by 2 bases, with 0 bases of the junction left unmatched. This CDR3 contains 14 residues. CDR3 amino acids: CASSLGDRQETQYF. The CDR3 region has the DNA TGTGCCAGCAGCTTGGGGGACAGGCAAGAGACCCAGTACTTC.